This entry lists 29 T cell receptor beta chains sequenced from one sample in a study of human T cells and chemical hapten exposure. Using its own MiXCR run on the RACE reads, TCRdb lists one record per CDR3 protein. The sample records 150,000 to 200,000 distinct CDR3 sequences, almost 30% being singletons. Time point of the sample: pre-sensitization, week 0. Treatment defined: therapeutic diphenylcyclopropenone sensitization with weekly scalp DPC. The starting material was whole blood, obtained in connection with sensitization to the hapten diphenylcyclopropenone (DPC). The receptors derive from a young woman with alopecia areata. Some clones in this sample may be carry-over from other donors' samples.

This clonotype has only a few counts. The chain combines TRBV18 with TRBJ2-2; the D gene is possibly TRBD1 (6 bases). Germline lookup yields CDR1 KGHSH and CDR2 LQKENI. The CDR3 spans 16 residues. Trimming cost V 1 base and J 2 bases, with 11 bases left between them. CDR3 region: CASSPLQGLNTGELFF. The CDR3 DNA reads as TGTGCCAGCTCACCACTACAGGGTTTAAACACCGGGGAGCTGTTTTTT.

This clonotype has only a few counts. Written as DNA, the CDR3 is TGTGCCAGCAGTTCGGGGGATACAAGCGGGGGGGGCACCGGGGAGCTGTTTTTT. Translated, it gives CASSSGDTSGGGTGELFF. The rearrangement links TRBV11-2 to TRBJ2-2; 10 bases are a match to TRBD2. Germline assignment: CDR1 SGHAT and CDR2 FQNNGV. Trimming cost V 6 bases and J 4 bases; bases outside gene matches: 14. The CDR3 runs to 18 residues.

The CDR3 sequence: CATSREYNSPLHF. Here the CDR3 DNA reads TGTGCCACCAGCAGGGAGTATAATTCACCCCTCCACTTT. This chain connects TRBV15 to TRBJ1-6; D unresolved. Looked up from germline, CDR1 is LNHNV and CDR2 is YYDKDF (reference sequence). Trimming took 3 bases from V and 4 from J, leaving 4 bases between them. CDR3 size: 13 residues.

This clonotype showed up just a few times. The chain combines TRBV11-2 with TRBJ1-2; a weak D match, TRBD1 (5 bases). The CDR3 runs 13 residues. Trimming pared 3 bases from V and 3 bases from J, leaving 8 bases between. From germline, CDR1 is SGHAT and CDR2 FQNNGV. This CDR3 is CASSLGLDYGYTF. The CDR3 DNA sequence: TGTGCCAGCAGCTTGGGACTGGACTATGGCTACACCTTC. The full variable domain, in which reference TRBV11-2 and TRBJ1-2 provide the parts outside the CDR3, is EAGVAQSPRYKIIEKRQSVAFWCNPISGHATLYWYQQILGQGPKLLIQFQNNGVVDDSQLPKDRFSAERLKGVDSTLKIQPAKLEDSAVYLCASSLGLDYGYTFGSGTRLTVV.

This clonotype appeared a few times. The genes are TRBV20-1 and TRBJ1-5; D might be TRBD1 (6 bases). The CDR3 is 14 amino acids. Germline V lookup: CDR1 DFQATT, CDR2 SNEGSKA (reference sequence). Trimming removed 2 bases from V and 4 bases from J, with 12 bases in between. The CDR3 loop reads CSARQTGSNQPQHF. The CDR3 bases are TGCAGTGCTAGACAAACAGGGTCGAATCAGCCCCAGCATTTT.

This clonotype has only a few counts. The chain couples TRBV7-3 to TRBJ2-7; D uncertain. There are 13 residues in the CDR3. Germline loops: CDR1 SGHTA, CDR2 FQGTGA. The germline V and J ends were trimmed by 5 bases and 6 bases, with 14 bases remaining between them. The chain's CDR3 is CASSPVTGGEQYF. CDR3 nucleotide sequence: TGTGCCAGCAGCCCCGTGACGGGCGGCGAGCAGTACTTC.

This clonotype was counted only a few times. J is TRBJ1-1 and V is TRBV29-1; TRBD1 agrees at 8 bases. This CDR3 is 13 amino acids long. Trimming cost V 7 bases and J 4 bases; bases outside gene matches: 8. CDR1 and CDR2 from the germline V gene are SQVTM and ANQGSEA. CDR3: CSAIQQGGTEAFF. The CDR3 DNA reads TGCAGCGCTATTCAACAGGGGGGCACTGAAGCTTTCTTT.

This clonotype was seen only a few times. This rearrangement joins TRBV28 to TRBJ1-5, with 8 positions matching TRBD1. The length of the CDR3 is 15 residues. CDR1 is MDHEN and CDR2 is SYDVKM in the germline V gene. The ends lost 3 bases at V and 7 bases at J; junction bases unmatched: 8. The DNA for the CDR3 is TGTGCCAGCAGTTTTGTTCAGGGGGCAAAACAGCCCCAGCATTTT. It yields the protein CASSFVQGAKQPQHF.

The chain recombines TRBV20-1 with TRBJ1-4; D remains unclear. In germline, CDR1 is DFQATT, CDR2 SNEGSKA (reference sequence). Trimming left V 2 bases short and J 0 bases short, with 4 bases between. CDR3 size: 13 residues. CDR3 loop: CSARKTTNEKLFF. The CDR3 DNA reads TGCAGTGCTAGAAAAACAACTAATGAAAAACTGTTTTTT.

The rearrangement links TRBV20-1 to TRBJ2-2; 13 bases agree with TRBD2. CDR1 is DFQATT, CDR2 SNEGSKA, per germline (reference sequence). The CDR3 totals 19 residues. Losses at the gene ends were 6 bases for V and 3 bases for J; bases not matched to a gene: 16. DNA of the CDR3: TGCAGTGCCGCCGAGACTAGCGGGAGGAAAAGAGGGTACACCGGGGAGCTGTTTTTT. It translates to CSAAETSGRKRGYTGELFF.

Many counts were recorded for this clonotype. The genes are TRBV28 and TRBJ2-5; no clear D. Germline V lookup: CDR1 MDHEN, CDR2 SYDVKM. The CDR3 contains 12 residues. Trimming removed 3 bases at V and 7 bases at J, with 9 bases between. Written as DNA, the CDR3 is TGTGCCAGCAGTTTCCCCCTTGGGACCCAGTACTTC. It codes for CASSFPLGTQYF.

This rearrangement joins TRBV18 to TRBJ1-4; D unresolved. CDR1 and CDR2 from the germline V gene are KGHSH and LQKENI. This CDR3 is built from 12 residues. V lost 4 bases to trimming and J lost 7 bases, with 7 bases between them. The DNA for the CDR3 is TGTGCCAGCTCACTAAACGGTGAAAAACTGTTTTTT. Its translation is CASSLNGEKLFF.

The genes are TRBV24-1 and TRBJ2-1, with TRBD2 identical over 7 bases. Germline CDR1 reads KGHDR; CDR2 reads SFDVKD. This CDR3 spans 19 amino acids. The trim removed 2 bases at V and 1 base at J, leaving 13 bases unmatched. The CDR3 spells CATSDSLRRTSGSYNEQFF. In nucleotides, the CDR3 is TGTGCCACCAGTGATTCACTACGTCGGACTAGTGGTTCCTACAATGAGCAGTTCTTC.

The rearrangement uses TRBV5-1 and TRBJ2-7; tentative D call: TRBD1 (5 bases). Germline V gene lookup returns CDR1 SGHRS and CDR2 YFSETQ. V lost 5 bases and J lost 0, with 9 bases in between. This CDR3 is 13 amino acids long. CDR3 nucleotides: TGCGCCAGCAGACAGGCGAGCTCCTACGAGCAGTACTTC. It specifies CASRQASSYEQYF.

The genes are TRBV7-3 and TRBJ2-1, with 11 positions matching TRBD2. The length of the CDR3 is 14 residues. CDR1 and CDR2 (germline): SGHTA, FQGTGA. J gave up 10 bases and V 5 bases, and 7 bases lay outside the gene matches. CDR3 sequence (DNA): TGTGCCAGCAGCCCCACTAGCGGGAGCAGGGAGCAGTTCTTC. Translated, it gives CASSPTSGSREQFF.

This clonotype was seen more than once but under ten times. The CDR3 reads CASTFGETQYF. Written as DNA, the CDR3 is TGTGCCAGCACCTTTGGAGAGACCCAGTACTTC. This chain joins TRBV2 and TRBJ2-5; D gene uncertain. The CDR3 runs to 11 residues. CDR1 and CDR2 from the germline V gene are SNHLY and FYNNEI. The V end was cut by 7 bases, the J end by 4 bases, with 7 bases between.

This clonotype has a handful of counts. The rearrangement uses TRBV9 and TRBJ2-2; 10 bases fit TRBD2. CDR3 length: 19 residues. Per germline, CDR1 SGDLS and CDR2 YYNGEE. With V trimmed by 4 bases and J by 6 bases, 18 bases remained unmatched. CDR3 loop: CASSLTWGAGGVRPGELFF. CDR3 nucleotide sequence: TGTGCCAGCAGCTTAACCTGGGGAGCGGGGGGGGTACGGCCCGGGGAGCTGTTTTTT.

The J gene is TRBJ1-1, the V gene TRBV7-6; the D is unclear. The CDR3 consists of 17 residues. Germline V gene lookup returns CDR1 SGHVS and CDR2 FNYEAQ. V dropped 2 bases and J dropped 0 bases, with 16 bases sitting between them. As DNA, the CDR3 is TGTGCCAGCAGCTTACTTGGGTTAGGTACAGTGAACACTGAAGCTTTCTTT. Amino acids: CASSLLGLGTVNTEAFF.

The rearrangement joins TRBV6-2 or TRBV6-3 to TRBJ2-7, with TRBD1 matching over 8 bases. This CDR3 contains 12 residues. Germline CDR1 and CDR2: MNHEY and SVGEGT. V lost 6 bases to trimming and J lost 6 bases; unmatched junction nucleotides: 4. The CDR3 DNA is TGTGCCAGCAGCCAGGGGGCTCGCGAGCAGTACTTC. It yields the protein CASSQGAREQYF.

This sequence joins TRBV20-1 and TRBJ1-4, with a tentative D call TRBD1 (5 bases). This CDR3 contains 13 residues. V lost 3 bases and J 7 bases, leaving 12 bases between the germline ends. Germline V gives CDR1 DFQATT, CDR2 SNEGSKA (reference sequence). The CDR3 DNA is TGCAGTGCTAGCCCCAGGGCAGGTGAAAAACTGTTTTTT. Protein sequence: CSASPRAGEKLFF.

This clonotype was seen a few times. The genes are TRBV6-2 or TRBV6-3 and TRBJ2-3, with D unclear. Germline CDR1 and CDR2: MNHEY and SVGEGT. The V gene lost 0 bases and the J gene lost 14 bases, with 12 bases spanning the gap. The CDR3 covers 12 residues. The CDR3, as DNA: TGTGCCAGCAGTTACTCACTCTCCCTCCTGTATTTT. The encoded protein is CASSYSLSLLYF.

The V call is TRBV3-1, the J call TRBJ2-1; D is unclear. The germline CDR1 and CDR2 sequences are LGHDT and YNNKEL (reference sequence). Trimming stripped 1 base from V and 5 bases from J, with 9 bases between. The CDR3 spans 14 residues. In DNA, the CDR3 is TGTGCCAGCAGCCAAGCCGGCCCAGACAATGAGCAGTTCTTC. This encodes CASSQAGPDNEQFF.

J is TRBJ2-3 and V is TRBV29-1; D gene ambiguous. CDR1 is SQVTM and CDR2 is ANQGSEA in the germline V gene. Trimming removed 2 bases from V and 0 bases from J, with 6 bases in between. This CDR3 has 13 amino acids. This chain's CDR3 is CSVERGSTDTQYF. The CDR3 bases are TGCAGCGTTGAAAGAGGTAGCACAGATACGCAGTATTTT.

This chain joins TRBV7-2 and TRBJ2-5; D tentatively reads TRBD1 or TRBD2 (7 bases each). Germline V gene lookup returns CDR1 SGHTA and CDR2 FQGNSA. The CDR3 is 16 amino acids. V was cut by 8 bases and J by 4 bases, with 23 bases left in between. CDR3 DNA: TGTGCCAGCGGTGGGGGACAGACAGGGAGGGGAGAGACCCAGTACTTC. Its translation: CASGGGQTGRGETQYF.

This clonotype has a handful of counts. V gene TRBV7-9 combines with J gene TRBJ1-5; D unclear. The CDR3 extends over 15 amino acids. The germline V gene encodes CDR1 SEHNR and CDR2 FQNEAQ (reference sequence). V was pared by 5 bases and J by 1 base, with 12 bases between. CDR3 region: CASSQDGKSNQPQHF. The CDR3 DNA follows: TGTGCCAGCAGCCAAGACGGGAAAAGCAATCAGCCCCAGCATTTT.

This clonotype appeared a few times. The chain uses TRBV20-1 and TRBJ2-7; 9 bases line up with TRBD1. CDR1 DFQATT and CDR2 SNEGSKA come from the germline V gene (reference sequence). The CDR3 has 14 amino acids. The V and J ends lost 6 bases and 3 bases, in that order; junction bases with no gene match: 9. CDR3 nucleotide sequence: TGCAGTGCCCAACGGCCGGACAGGGGCTACGAGCAGTACTTC. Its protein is CSAQRPDRGYEQYF.

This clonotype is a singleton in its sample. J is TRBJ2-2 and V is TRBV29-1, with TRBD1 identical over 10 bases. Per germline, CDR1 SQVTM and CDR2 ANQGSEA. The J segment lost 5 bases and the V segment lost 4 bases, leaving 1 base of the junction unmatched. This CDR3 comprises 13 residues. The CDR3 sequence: CSVGDRGTGELFF. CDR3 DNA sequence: TGCAGCGTTGGGGACAGGGGTACCGGGGAGCTGTTTTTT.

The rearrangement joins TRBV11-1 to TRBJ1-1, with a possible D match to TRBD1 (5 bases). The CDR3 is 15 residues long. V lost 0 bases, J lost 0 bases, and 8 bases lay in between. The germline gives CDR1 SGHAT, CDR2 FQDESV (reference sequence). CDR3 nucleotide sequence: TGTGCCAGCAGCTTAGCCCGACAGCTGAACACTGAAGCTTTCTTT. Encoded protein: CASSLARQLNTEAFF.

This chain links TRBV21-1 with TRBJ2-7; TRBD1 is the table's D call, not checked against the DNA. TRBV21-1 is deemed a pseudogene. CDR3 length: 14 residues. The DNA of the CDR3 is TGTGCCAGCAGCGCGCCTAGGGGCTGCTACGAGCAGTACTTC. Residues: CASSAPRGCYEQYF.